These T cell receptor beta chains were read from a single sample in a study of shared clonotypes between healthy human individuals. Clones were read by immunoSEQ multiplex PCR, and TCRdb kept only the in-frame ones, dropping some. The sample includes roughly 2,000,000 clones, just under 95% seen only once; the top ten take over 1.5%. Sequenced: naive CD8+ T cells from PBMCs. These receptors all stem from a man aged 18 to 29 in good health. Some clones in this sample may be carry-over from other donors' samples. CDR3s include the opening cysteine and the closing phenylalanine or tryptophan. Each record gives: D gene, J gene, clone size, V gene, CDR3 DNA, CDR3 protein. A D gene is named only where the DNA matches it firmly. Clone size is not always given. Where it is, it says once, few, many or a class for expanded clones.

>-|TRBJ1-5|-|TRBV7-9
TGTGCCAGCAGCTTAGACGGAAAGAGTCAGCCCCAGCATTTT
CASSLDGKSQPQHF
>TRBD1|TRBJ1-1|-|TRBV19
TGTGCCAGTAGCACACGACAGGGAGTAAGCGCTGAAGCTTTCTTT
CASSTRQGVSAEAFF
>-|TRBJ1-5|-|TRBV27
TGTGCCAGCAGTTTAAGGGGGGCAGGGAATCAGCCCCAGCATTTT
CASSLRGAGNQPQHF
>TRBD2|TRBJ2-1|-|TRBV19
TGTGCCAGTAGGGCTAGCGGGTATTCGGAGCAGTTCTTC
CASRASGYSEQFF
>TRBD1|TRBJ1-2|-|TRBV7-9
TGTGCCAGCAGCCCCGGGACAGGGAGTTATGGCTACACCTTC
CASSPGTGSYGYTF
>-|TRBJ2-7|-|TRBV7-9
TGTGCCAGCAGCTGGGGTGGAGACGAGCAGTACTTC
CASSWGGDEQYF
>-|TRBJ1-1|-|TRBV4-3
TGCGCCAGCAGCCAGGAAATGAACACTGAAGCTTTCTTT
CASSQEMNTEAFF
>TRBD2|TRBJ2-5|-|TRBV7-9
TGTGCCAGCGAGAGCGGGAGAGAGACCCAGTACTTC
CASESGRETQYF
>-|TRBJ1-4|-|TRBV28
TGTGCCAGCAGTTTACGCGGTCGGGAAAAACTGTTTTTT
CASSLRGREKLFF
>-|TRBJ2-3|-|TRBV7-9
TGTGCCAGCAGCTTAGGGGCGACGGGGGCCAGCACAGATACGCAGTATTTT
CASSLGATGASTDTQYF
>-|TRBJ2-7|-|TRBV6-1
TGTGCCAGCTTCGGGGCGTTGTACGAGCAGTACTTC
CASFGALYEQYF
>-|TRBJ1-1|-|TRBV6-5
TGTGCCACCTTGGGGGGGGGCGCTGAAGCTTTCTTT
CATLGGGAEAFF
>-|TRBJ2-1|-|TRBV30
TGTGCCTGGAGTTTAAAGACAGCTTACAATGAGCAGTTCTTC
CAWSLKTAYNEQFF
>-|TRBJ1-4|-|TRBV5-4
TGTGCCAGCAGCTGGTACATCGGACTGTTTTTT
CASSWYIGLFF
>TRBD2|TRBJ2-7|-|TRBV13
TGTGCCAGCAGCAACCCTAGCGGGGGCACCTACGAGCAGTACTTC
CASSNPSGGTYEQYF
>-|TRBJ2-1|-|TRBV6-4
TGTGCCAGCAGTGACCTGAGCCCCTACAATGAGCAGTTCTTC
CASSDLSPYNEQFF
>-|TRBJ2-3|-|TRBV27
TGTGCCAGCACCGGAGACGGCGGTACTGGGGTCACAGATACGCAGTATTTT
CASTGDGGTGVTDTQYF
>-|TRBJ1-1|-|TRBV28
TGTGCCAGCAGTTTATTTAGAGGTTCGAACACTGAAGCTTTCTTT
CASSLFRGSNTEAFF
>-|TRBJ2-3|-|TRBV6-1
TGTGCCAGCAGTGAAGCGACCCCCAGAGGGCGGGGAGCTGTAGATACGCAGTATTTT
CASSEATPRGRGAVDTQYF
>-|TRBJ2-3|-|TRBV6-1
TGTGCCAGCAGTGACTTCCTCACAGATACGCAGTATTTT
CASSDFLTDTQYF
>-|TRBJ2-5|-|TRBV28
TGTGCCAGCAGGGGCGGACAGAGGTACCAAGAGACCCAGTACTTC
CASRGGQRYQETQYF
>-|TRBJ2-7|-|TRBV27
TGTGCCAGCAGTTTGACCAGCCTCTACGAGCAGTACTTC
CASSLTSLYEQYF
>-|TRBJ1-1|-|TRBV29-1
TGCAGCGTTGAAGGGGGGGTAAGGACTGAAGCTTTCTTT
CSVEGGVRTEAFF
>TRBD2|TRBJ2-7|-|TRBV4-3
TGCGCCAGCAGCCCTGCGCGAACTAGCGGGTACTACGAGCAGTACTTC
CASSPARTSGYYEQYF
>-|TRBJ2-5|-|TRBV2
TGTGCCAGCCCAGGGGGGGGGAAAGAGACCCAGTACTTC
CASPGGGKETQYF
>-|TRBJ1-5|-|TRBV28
TGTGCCAGCAGTCCCGGGGCAGGCAATCAGCCCCAGCATTTT
CASSPGAGNQPQHF
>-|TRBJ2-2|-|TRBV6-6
TGTGCCAGCAGTTACTACCAGGGATACACCGGGGAGCTGTTTTTT
CASSYYQGYTGELFF
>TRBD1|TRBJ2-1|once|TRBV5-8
TGTGCCAGCAGCGATCCGGGACAGGGGACACCCCGGGATGAGCAGTTCTTC
CASSDPGQGTPRDEQFF
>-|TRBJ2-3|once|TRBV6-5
TGTGCCACCCGAAGGACCTCGGGAGATACGCAGTATTTT
CATRRTSGDTQYF
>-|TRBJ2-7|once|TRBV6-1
TGTGCCAGCAGTGAAGTGAGACTCTACTCCTACGAGCAGTACTTC
CASSEVRLYSYEQYF
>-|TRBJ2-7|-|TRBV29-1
TGCAGCACCTTGGGAGCTACGCTCGAGCAGTACTTC
CSTLGATLEQYF
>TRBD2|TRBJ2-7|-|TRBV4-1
TGCGCCAGCAGCTACCGGACTAGCGGAACCTACGAGCAGTACTTC
CASSYRTSGTYEQYF
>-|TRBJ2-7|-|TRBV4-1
TGCGCCAGCAGCCAAGTACACGCCTACGAGCAGTACTTC
CASSQVHAYEQYF
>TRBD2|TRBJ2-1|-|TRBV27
TGTGCCAGCAGCGATGACACTAGCGGTTGGAATGAGCAGTTCTTC
CASSDDTSGWNEQFF
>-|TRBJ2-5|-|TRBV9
TGTGCCAGCAGCCTCGAGGTCGGCCAAGAGACCCAGTACTTC
CASSLEVGQETQYF
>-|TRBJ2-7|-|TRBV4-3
TGCGCCAGCAGCCAAGGGGACATCGTGCCCTACGAGCAGTACTTC
CASSQGDIVPYEQYF
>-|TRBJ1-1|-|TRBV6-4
TGTGCCAGCAGTGACACCGGGACAGAAGCTTTCTTT
CASSDTGTEAFF
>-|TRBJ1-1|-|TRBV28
TGTGCCAGCAGTTTAGAGGACAGCTTAGCTGAAGCTTTCTTT
CASSLEDSLAEAFF
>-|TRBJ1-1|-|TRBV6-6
TGTGCCACCGACCCTTTGGGGGGCTCGAACACTGAAGCTTTCTTT
CATDPLGGSNTEAFF
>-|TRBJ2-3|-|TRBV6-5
TGTGCCAGCAGCCCCATGGGGACAGATACGCAGTATTTT
CASSPMGTDTQYF
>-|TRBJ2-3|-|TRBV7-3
TGTGCCAGCAGCTTAACGCATGCCGGGAGAGGCACAGATACGCAGTATTTT
CASSLTHAGRGTDTQYF
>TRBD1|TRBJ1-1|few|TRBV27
TGTGCCAGCAGTTGGGGGACAGGCACTGAAGCTTTCTTT
CASSWGTGTEAFF
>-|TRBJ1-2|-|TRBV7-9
TGTGCCAGCAGCTTAACTCCGGGGGCAGGAGATGGCTACACCTTC
CASSLTPGAGDGYTF
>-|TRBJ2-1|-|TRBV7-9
TGTGCCAGCAGCCAAACTAGGAGCTCCTACAATGAGCAGTTCTTC
CASSQTRSSYNEQFF
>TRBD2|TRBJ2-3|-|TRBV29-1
TGCAGCGTTGCGGCGGGAGGAACAGATACGCAGTATTTT
CSVAAGGTDTQYF
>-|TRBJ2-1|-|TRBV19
TGTGCCAGTACATCAAGCGGCCTAGGTCGAAATGAGCAGTTCTTC
CASTSSGLGRNEQFF
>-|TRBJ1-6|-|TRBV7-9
TGTGCCAGCAGCTCCCGGACAGCCCGAAATTCACCCCTCCACTTT
CASSSRTARNSPLHF
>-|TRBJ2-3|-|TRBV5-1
TGCGCCAGCAGCGTAATCCTTCGCACAGATACGCAGTATTTT
CASSVILRTDTQYF
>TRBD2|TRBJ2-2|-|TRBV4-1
TGCGCCAGCAGCCTCATTAGCGGGAGGGCCACCGGGGAGCTGTTTTTT
CASSLISGRATGELFF
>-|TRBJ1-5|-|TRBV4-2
TGTGCCAGCAGCCAAGATTTGGACCTCAATCAGCCCCAGCATTTT
CASSQDLDLNQPQHF
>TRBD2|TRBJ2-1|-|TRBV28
TGTGCCAGCAGTTTGGGTCAGGGTAGCGGGAGTGAGCAGTTCTTC
CASSLGQGSGSEQFF
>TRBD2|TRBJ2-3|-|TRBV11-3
TGTGCCAGCAGCTCACGACTAGCGGGAGAGGCAGATACGCAGTATTTT
CASSSRLAGEADTQYF
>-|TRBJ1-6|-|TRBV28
TGTGCCAGCAGTTTCGGGACTGATAATTCACCCCTCCACTTT
CASSFGTDNSPLHF
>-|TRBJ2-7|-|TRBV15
TGTGCCACCAGCAGAGATATGCCGATACTCTCCTACGAGCAGTACTTC
CATSRDMPILSYEQYF
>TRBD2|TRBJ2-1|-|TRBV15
TGTGCCACCCCAGCGGATAGCGGGAGATCGGTCCACAATGAGCAGTTCTTC
CATPADSGRSVHNEQFF
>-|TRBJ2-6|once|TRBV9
TGTGCCAGCAGCGCCCGTCCCCAAACGTCCGGCTCTGGGGCCAACGTCCTGACTTTC
CASSARPQTSGSGANVLTF
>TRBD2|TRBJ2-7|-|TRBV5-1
TGCGCCAGCAGCCCAACGACCGGGAGGGAGCAGTACTTC
CASSPTTGREQYF
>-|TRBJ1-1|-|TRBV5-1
TGCGCCAGCAGCTATCGGACGGCGAACACTGAAGCTTTCTTT
CASSYRTANTEAFF
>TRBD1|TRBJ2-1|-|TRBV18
TGTGCCAGCTCAGGGACAGGCCGCTACAATGAGCAGTTCTTC
CASSGTGRYNEQFF